The 17 T cell receptor beta chains below were found in one sample sequenced in a study of PD-L1 blockade in urothelial cancer. Measured with immunoSEQ multiplex PCR; TCRdb has only the in-frame clones, and not every one. The table lists about 50,000 clones, about 80% of them singletons. Sequencing used PBMCs, obtained around atezolizumab (anti-PD-L1) treatment. All receptors come from a man aged 70 or older with urothelial cancer.

The V call is TRBV7-2, the J call TRBJ2-2; D unclear. The germline V gene has CDR1 SGHTA and CDR2 FQGNSA. Trimming left V 1 base short and J 6 bases short, with 12 bases between. The CDR3 consists of 15 residues. CDR3 loop: CASSLESRSAGELFF. CDR3 DNA: TGTGCCAGCAGCTTAGAGTCCAGGTCGGCCGGGGAGCTGTTTTTT. Variable domain in full (rest from reference TRBV7-2 and TRBJ2-2): GAGVSQSPSNKVTEKGKDVELRCDPISGHTALYWYRQSLGQGLEFLIYFQGNSAPDKSGLPSDRFSAERTGGSVSTLTIQRTQQEDSAVYLCASSLESRSAGELFFGEGSRLTVL.

The table lists this clone with a few counts. V gene TRBV7-9 combines with J gene TRBJ1-3; TRBD1 is a possible D gene (5 bases). Germline V gene data show CDR1 as SEHNR and CDR2 as FQNEAQ (reference sequence). Between the trimmed V and J ends, which lost 1 base and 2 bases, there was a span of 6 bases. The CDR3 is 14 residues long. The CDR3 DNA reads TGTGCCAGCAGCTTAGTGACAGCTGGAAACACCATATATTTT. Encoded protein: CASSLVTAGNTIYF.

V gene TRBV5-6 combines with J gene TRBJ2-6; 9 bases map to TRBD1. This CDR3 is 17 amino acids long. Germline V lookup: CDR1 SGHDT, CDR2 YYEEEE. Losses at the gene ends were 1 base for V and 5 bases for J; bases not matched to a gene: 7. The CDR3 spells CASSLRTGAPRANVLTF. The DNA of the CDR3 is TGTGCCAGCAGCTTGAGGACAGGGGCCCCTCGGGCCAACGTCCTGACTTTC.

The chain joins TRBV2 to TRBJ1-5; perhaps TRBD1 as D (6 bases). Between the trimmed V and J ends, which lost 5 bases and 3 bases, there was a span of 11 bases. From germline, CDR1 is SNHLY and CDR2 FYNNEI. The CDR3 is made up of 14 amino acids. The CDR3 region has the DNA TGTGCCAGCAGTACGGACAGCACCAATCAGCCCCAGCATTTT. Its translation is CASSTDSTNQPQHF.

This clone appeared a single time. This chain links TRBV10-3 with TRBJ2-3; 9 nucleotides line up with TRBD1. This CDR3 is 17 amino acids long. Germline lookup yields CDR1 ENHRY and CDR2 SYGVKD. Trimming at V came to 2 bases and at J to 5 bases, leaving 11 bases not matched to a gene. CDR3 amino acids: CAISEGVGQGWGDTQYF. In DNA, the CDR3 is TGTGCCATCAGTGAGGGTGTGGGACAGGGTTGGGGAGATACGCAGTATTTT.

This clone was seen only a few times. The genes are TRBV19 and TRBJ1-2; 7 nucleotides match TRBD1. V lost 5 bases, J lost 6 bases, and 12 bases stayed unmatched. Germline values: CDR1 LNHDA, CDR2 SQIVND (reference sequence). The CDR3 extends over 15 amino acids. CDR3 DNA sequence: TGTGCCAGTAGTTTCGGACAGGATAGTGGTGATGGCTACACCTTC. Protein sequence: CASSFGQDSGDGYTF.

The rearrangement joins TRBV19 to TRBJ2-2; tentative D call: TRBD1 (5 bases). Germline V gene data show CDR1 as LNHDA and CDR2 as SQIVND (reference sequence). This CDR3 has 14 amino acids. The V gene lost 3 bases and the J gene lost 4 bases, with 9 bases spanning the gap. The CDR3 region has the DNA TGTGCCAGTAGTATTCAGGGCTCCACCGGGGAGCTGTTTTTT. This translates into CASSIQGSTGELFF.

This chain joins TRBV7-2 and TRBJ2-5, with 8 positions matching TRBD2. Germline V gene lookup returns CDR1 SGHTA and CDR2 FQGNSA. Germline trimming cut 4 bases from V and 5 bases from J; bases unmatched to any gene: 12. The CDR3 totals 16 residues. CDR3 in amino acids: CASSSSSGRGGETQYF. The CDR3 bases are TGTGCCAGCAGCTCATCTAGCGGGCGGGGAGGGGAGACCCAGTACTTC.

V and J are TRBV6-6 and TRBJ2-7; possible D gene TRBD1, 5 bases. V was clipped by 0 bases and J by 3 bases, with 12 bases between them. Germline lookup yields CDR1 MNHNY and CDR2 SVGAGI (reference sequence). This CDR3 region has 15 residues. In DNA, the CDR3 is TGTGCCAGCAGTTACTCCCATGGGGCCGGCTACGAGCAGTACTTC. Protein: CASSYSHGAGYEQYF.

The genes are TRBV29-1 and TRBJ1-2; a weak D match, TRBD1 (6 bases). The V end lost 0 bases, the J end lost 4 bases, and 15 bases lay between the germline ends. The CDR3 contains 15 residues. From germline, CDR1 is SQVTM and CDR2 ANQGSEA. This chain's CDR3 is CSVEDGRGKSYGYTF. In DNA, the CDR3 is TGCAGCGTTGAAGATGGGAGGGGGAAGAGCTATGGCTACACCTTC.

The V and J genes are TRBV5-4 and TRBJ2-7; 9 nucleotides agree with TRBD1. The CDR3 length is 15 residues. V was clipped by 2 bases and J by 3 bases; unmatched bases: 6. Germline CDR1 reads SGHNT; CDR2 reads YYREEE (reference sequence). The CDR3 nucleotides are TGTGCCAGCAGCTTACCGGGACAGGGTTTCTACGAGCAGTACTTC. Translating gives CASSLPGQGFYEQYF.

The gene calls are TRBV27 and TRBJ2-2; tentatively, D is TRBD2 (6 bases). Trimming shortened V by 1 base and J by 2 bases, and 11 bases separated the two germline ends. The germline V gene has CDR1 MNHEY and CDR2 SMNVEV (reference sequence). The CDR3 loop spans 16 amino acids. CDR3 region: CASSLFTGVNTGELFF. CDR3 sequence (DNA): TGTGCCAGCAGTTTATTTACGGGGGTCAACACCGGGGAGCTGTTTTTT.

The CDR3: CASSRGVRGQGSFNYGYTF. CDR3 DNA: TGTGCCAGCAGTAGGGGGGTGAGGGGACAGGGGAGCTTTAACTATGGCTACACCTTC. This chain links TRBV28 with TRBJ1-2, with TRBD1 matching 10 bases. This CDR3 region has 19 residues. Trimming removed 5 bases from V and 1 base from J; junction bases left unmatched: 16. Germline assignment: CDR1 MDHEN and CDR2 SYDVKM.

The rearrangement uses TRBV4-2 and TRBJ2-5; possibly TRBD1 for D (6 bases). The length of the CDR3 is 14 residues. The V gene lost 4 bases and the J gene lost 2 bases, with 11 bases spanning the gap. CDR1 is LGHNA, CDR2 YNFKEQ, per germline. CDR3 region: CASSPGTNQETQYF. CDR3 bases: TGTGCCAGCAGCCCCGGGACAAATCAAGAGACCCAGTACTTC.

The CDR3 sequence: CASSHQSTDTQYF. The CDR3 nucleotides are TGTGCCAGCAGCCACCAGAGCACAGATACGCAGTATTTT. The chain joins TRBV5-6 to TRBJ2-3, with D hard to call. Between the trimmed V and J ends, which lost 4 bases and 0 bases, there was a span of 6 bases. In germline, CDR1 is SGHDT, CDR2 YYEEEE. This CDR3 spans 13 amino acids.

This chain links TRBV10-3 with TRBJ1-5; 9 nucleotides match TRBD1. CDR1 is ENHRY, CDR2 SYGVKD, per germline. The V gene end was trimmed by 2 bases and the J gene end by 7 bases; junction bases not matched to a gene: 0. This CDR3 comprises 13 residues. CDR3 in amino acids: CAISEGQGQPQHF. The CDR3 DNA follows: TGTGCCATCAGTGAGGGACAGGGGCAGCCCCAGCATTTT.

The chain employs TRBV6-5 and TRBJ2-1; tentatively, D is TRBD2 (5 bases). The CDR3 spans 16 residues. V was pared by 0 bases and J by 0 bases, with 9 bases between. Germline CDR1 and CDR2: MNHEY and SVGAGI. The CDR3 sequence is CASSYSRVSSYNEQFF. As DNA, the CDR3 is TGTGCCAGCAGTTACTCGAGGGTTAGCTCCTACAATGAGCAGTTCTTC.